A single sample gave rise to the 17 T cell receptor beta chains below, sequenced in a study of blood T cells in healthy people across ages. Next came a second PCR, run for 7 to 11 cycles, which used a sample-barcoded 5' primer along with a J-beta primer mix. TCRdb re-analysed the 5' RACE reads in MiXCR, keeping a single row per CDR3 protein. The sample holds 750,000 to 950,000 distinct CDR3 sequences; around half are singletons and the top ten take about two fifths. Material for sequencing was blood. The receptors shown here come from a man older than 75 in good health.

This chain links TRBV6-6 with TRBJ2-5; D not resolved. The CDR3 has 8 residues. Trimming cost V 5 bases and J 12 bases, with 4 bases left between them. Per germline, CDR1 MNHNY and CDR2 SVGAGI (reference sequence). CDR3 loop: CASSDEYF. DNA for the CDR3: TGTGCCAGCAGTGACGAGTACTTC.

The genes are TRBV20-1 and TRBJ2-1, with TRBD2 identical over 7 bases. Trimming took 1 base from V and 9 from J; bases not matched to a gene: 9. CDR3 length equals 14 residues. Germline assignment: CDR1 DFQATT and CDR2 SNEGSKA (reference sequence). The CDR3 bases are TGCAGTGCTAGAGGGGAGGGACCAACAGGTGAGCAGTTCTTC. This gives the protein CSARGEGPTGEQFF.

CDR3 bases: TGTGCCAGCTCCGCGACAGGGGGGAAATACTCTGGGGCCAACGTCCTGACTTTC. This encodes CASSATGGKYSGANVLTF. This chain links TRBV9 with TRBJ2-6, with TRBD1 matching 9 bases. CDR3 length equals 18 residues. Germline V CDR1 and CDR2: SGDLS, YYNGEE. J was trimmed by 0 bases and V by 7 bases; bases with no gene match: 11. The whole variable domain, remainder taken from reference TRBV9 and TRBJ2-6, is DSGVTQTPKHLITATGQRVTLRCSPRSGDLSVYWYQQSLDQGLQFLIQYYNGEERAKGNILERFSAQQFPDLHSELNLSSLELGDSALYFCASSATGGKYSGANVLTFGAGSRLTVL.

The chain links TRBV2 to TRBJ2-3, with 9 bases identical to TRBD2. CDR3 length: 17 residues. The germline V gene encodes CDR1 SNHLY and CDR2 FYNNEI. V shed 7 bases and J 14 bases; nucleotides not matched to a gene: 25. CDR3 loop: CASTGLTPGLAHRYAYF. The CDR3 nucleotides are TGTGCCAGCACCGGCCTGACCCCGGGACTAGCTCACAGATACGCGTATTTT.

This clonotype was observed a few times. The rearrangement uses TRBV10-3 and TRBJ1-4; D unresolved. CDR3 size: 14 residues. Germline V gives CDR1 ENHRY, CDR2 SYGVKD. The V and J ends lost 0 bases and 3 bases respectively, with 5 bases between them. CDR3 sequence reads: CAISESRANEKLFF. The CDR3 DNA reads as TGTGCCATCAGTGAGTCGAGAGCTAATGAAAAACTGTTTTTT.

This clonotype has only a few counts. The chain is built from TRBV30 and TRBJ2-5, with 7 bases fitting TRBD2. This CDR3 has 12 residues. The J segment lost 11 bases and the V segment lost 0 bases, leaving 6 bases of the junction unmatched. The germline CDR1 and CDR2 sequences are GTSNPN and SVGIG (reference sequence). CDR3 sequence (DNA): TGTGCCTGGAGTGTAAGGCGGGAGCAGCAGTACTTC. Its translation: CAWSVRREQQYF.

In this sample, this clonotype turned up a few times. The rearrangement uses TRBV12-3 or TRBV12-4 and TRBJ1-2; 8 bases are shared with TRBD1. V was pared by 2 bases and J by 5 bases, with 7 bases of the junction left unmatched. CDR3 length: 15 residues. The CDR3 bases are TGTGCCAGCAGTTTAATTAGGCAGGGGGCATATGGCTACACCTTC. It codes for CASSLIRQGAYGYTF.

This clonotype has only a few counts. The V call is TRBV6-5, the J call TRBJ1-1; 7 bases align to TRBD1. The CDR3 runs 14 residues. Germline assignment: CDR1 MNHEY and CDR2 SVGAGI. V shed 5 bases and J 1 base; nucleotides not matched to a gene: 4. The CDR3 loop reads CASSPDRANTEAFF. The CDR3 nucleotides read TGTGCCAGCAGTCCTGACAGGGCGAACACTGAAGCTTTCTTT.

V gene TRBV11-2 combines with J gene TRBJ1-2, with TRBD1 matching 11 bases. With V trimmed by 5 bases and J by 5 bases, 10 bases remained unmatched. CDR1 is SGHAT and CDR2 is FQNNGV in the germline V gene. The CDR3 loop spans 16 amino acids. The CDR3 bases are TGTGCCAGCAGCCACGGGGTAGGACAGGGGGCTTATGGCTACACCTTC. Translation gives CASSHGVGQGAYGYTF. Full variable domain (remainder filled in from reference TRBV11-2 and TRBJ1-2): EAGVAQSPRYKIIEKRQSVAFWCNPISGHATLYWYQQILGQGPKLLIQFQNNGVVDDSQLPKDRFSAERLKGVDSTLKIQPAKLEDSAVYLCASSHGVGQGAYGYTFGSGTRLTVV.

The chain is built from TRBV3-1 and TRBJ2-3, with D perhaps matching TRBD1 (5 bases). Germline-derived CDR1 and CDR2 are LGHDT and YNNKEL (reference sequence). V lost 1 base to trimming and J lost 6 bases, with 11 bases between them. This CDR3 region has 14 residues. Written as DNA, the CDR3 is TGTGCCAGCAGCCAAGGCGGCAGGGCGGATACGCAGTATTTT. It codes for CASSQGGRADTQYF.

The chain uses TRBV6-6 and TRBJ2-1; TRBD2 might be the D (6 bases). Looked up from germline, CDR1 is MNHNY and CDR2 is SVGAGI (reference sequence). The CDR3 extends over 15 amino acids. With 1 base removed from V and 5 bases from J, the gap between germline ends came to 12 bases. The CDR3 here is CASSYWGTGDNEQFF. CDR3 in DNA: TGTGCCAGCAGTTACTGGGGGACGGGGGACAATGAGCAGTTCTTC.

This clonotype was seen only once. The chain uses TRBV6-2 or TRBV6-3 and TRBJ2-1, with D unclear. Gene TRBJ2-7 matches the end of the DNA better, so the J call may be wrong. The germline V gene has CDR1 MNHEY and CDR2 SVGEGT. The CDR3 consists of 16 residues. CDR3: CASRDFGVSSYNEQYF. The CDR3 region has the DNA TGTGCCAGCAGGGATTTTGGGGTTAGCTCCTACAATGAGCAGTACTTC.

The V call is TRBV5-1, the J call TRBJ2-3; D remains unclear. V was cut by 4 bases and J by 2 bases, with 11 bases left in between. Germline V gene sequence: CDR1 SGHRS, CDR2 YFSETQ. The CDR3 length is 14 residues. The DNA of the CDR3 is TGCGCCAGCAGCCTGGAAGGTGTCACAGATACGCAGTATTTT. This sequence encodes CASSLEGVTDTQYF.

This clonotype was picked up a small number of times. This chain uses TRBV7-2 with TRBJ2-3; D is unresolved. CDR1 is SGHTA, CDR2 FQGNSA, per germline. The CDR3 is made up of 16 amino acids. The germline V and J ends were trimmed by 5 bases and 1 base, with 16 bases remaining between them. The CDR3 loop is CASSPVGSSGTDTQYF. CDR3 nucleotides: TGTGCCAGCAGCCCCGTGGGGTCGAGCGGCACAGATACGCAGTATTTT.

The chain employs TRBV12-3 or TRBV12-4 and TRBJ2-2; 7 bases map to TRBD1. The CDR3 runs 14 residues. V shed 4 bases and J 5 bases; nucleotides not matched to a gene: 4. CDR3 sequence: CASSSGQITGELFF. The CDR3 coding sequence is TGTGCCAGCAGTTCGGGACAGATAACCGGGGAGCTGTTTTTT.

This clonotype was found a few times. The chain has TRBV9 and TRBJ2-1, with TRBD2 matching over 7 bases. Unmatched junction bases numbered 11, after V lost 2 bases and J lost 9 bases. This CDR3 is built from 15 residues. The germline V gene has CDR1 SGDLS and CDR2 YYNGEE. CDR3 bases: TGTGCCAGCAGCGTCTCGACTAGCCGTGGGGTTGAGCAGTTCTTC. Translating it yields CASSVSTSRGVEQFF.

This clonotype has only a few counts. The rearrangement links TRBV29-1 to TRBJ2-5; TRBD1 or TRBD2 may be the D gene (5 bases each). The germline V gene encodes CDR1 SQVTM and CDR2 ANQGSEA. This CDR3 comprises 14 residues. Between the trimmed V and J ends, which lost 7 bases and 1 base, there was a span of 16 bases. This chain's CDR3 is CSAPGRAFQETQYF. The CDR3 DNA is TGCAGCGCACCGGGACGAGCGTTCCAAGAGACCCAGTACTTC.